The clone carrying this T cell receptor (beta chain) was seen more than once but under ten times. Its antigen is as yet unknown. Via MiXCR, TCRdb re-called the reads, giving one row per CDR3 protein. Of 100,000 or so distinct CDR3 sequences listed, about 31% are singletons. The entry originates in a study of T cell repertoires in cytomegalovirus infection. About the study: Matching HLA type, along with CMV infection, was indicated by public TCR beta signatures. Study-level findings and limits: The cumulative frequency of public TCR beta families distinguished individuals who carried CMV together with the relevant HLA. Across the ex vivo response, the dominant clonotypes were HLA-C-restricted CMV-specific TCR beta clonotypes.

V lost 2 bases to trimming and J lost 1 base; unmatched junction nucleotides: 4. The CDR3 covers 16 residues. Germline V lookup: CDR1 MNHNS, CDR2 SASEGT. The sample here was CD8+ T cells from cultured PBMCs, taken from culture after CMV antigen stimulation. This TCR came from a human donor in good health (CMV status not recorded). Some clones in this sample may be carry-over from other donors' samples. The chain is built from TRBV6-1 and TRBJ2-4, with 8 bases fitting TRBD1. The CDR3 is CASSERGQAAKNIQYF. As DNA, the CDR3 is TGTGCCAGCAGTGAAAGGGGACAGGCTGCCAAAAACATTCAGTACTTC.